Presented here are 28 T cell receptor beta chains from one specimen sequenced in a study. Each CDR3 protein is one row after TCRdb ran MiXCR on the 5' RACE reads. Of tens of thousands of distinct CDR3 sequences detected, approximately 20% appear once; the ten largest clones hold about 2.8%. Material for sequencing was naive CD4+ T cells sorted from a lymph node. This sample's subset: naive CD4+ T cells, CD4+CD45RA+CD25-. The receptors stem from a female donor with breast cancer.

On this clonotype: Germline is not matched at one junction end, which may reflect a read error. This chain connects TRBV7-2 to TRBJ2-5; D is perhaps TRBD2 (5 bases). Germline V gene lookup returns CDR1 SGHTA and CDR2 FQGNSA. This CDR3 is built from 14 residues. CDR3 nucleotide sequence: TGTTCCAGCAGCTTGGGAGCGTACCAAGAGACCCAGTACTTC. Protein: CSSSLGAYQETQYF.

This sequence joins TRBV5-1 and TRBJ1-1; 10 bases align to TRBD1. J was trimmed by 0 bases and V by 0 bases; bases with no gene match: 8. Germline lookup yields CDR1 SGHRS and CDR2 YFSETQ. The CDR3 is 18 amino acids. In DNA, the CDR3 is TGCGCCAGCAGCTTGGGGTGGGGGGACAGGGGCATGAACACTGAAGCTTTCTTT. It codes for CASSLGWGDRGMNTEAFF.

This clonotype turned up a few times. The chain is built from TRBV10-1 and TRBJ2-1; no firm D call. The germline gives CDR1 WNHNN, CDR2 SYGVQD (reference sequence). V was trimmed by 2 bases and J by 4 bases, leaving 6 bases between them. The CDR3 totals 13 residues. The CDR3 is CASSEGPYNEQFF. The CDR3 DNA reads as TGCGCCAGCAGTGAGGGACCATACAATGAGCAGTTCTTC.

A remark on this clonotype: This may be a read error, as it is one base from a much larger clone. V and J are TRBV6-6 and TRBJ2-4; 9 positions match TRBD2. Germline CDR1 and CDR2: MNHNY and SVGAGI (reference sequence). Trimming removed 9 bases from V and 3 bases from J; junction bases left unmatched: 6. The CDR3 is made up of 14 amino acids. As DNA, the CDR3 is TGTGCCAGGTCCGGGACTAGCAACAAAAACATTCAGTACTTC. It translates to CARSGTSNKNIQYF.

As regards this clonotype: At one boundary the junction diverges from the germline segment, which might be a read error. The rearrangement joins TRBV7-7 to TRBJ2-2, with D possibly matching TRBD1 (5 bases). Germline CDR1 reads SSHAT; CDR2 reads FNYEAQ (reference sequence). The CDR3 spans 11 residues. The CDR3 reads CASSRDGELFF. CDR3 sequence (DNA): TGTGCTAGCAGCAGGGACGGGGAGCTGTTTTTT.

This clonotype has at least ten counts. The chain links TRBV6-2 or TRBV6-3 to TRBJ1-4; D is ambiguous. Trimming removed 2 bases from V and 8 bases from J, with 12 bases in between. CDR3 length equals 14 residues. Germline V gene data show CDR1 as MNHEY and CDR2 as SVGEGT. CDR3 bases: TGTGCCAGCAGTTACGCCCAGGAGGAGGAAAAACTGTTTTTT. It yields the protein CASSYAQEEEKLFF.

In this sample, this clonotype turned up many times. The chain links TRBV6-2 or TRBV6-3 to TRBJ2-5; D might be TRBD2 (5 bases). Looked up from germline, CDR1 is MNHEY and CDR2 is SVGEGT. Trimming cost V 4 bases and J 1 base, with 19 bases left between them. The CDR3 loop spans 17 amino acids. In DNA, the CDR3 is TGTGCCAGCAGTTCGCACTTAGGAAGAGGGTTCCAAGAGACCCAGTACTTC. Protein: CASSSHLGRGFQETQYF.

This clonotype has a count of ten or more. The chain couples TRBV29-1 to TRBJ2-1; a weak D match, TRBD2 (6 bases). There are 14 residues in the CDR3. Germline loops: CDR1 SQVTM, CDR2 ANQGSEA. V shed 7 bases and J shed 0 bases, with 13 bases lying between them. CDR3 DNA sequence: TGCAGCGGGGCCGGGGGTAGCTCCTACAATGAGCAGTTCTTC. Its protein is CSGAGGSSYNEQFF.

This clonotype came up a few times. V is TRBV7-8 and J is TRBJ2-7, with 9 bases identical to TRBD1. The V gene's germline CDR1 is SGHVS and CDR2 FQNEAQ. This CDR3 contains 14 residues. J gave up 2 bases and V 4 bases, and 3 bases lay outside the gene matches. The CDR3 DNA sequence: TGTGCCAGCAGCTGGGGGACAGGGACCTACGAGCAGTACTTC. It translates to CASSWGTGTYEQYF. Full variable domain (missing parts from reference TRBV7-8 and TRBJ2-7): GAGVSQSPRYKVAKRGQDVALRCDPISGHVSLFWYQQALGQGPEFLTYFQNEAQLDKSGLPSDRFFAERPEGSVSTLKIQRTQQEDSAVYLCASSWGTGTYEQYFGPGTRLTVT.

Comment on this clonotype: Germline is not matched at one junction end, which may reflect a read error. The rearrangement joins TRBV5-6 to TRBJ2-1, with TRBD2 matching 16 bases. This CDR3 comprises 18 residues. The germline V gene encodes CDR1 SGHDT and CDR2 YYEEEE. In DNA form, the CDR3 reads TGTGCCAGCAGTCCCGGGACTAGCGGGGGGGCCTTCGGCAATGAGCAGTCCTTC. Its translation: CASSPGTSGGAFGNEQSF.

The chain has TRBV28 and TRBJ2-7; D call uncertain. The length of the CDR3 is 15 residues. The V gene's germline CDR1 is MDHEN and CDR2 SYDVKM. The V end was cut by 0 bases, the J end by 2 bases, with 11 bases between. This CDR3 reads CASSLWVQPPYEQYF. CDR3 nucleotide sequence: TGTGCCAGCAGTTTATGGGTCCAGCCCCCCTACGAGCAGTACTTC. Filled out from reference TRBV28 and TRBJ2-7, the complete variable domain reads DVKVTQSSRYLVKRTGEKVFLECVQDMDHENMFWYRQDPGLGLRLIYFSYDVKMKEKGDIPEGYSVSREKKERFSLILESASTNQTSMYLCASSLWVQPPYEQYFGPGTRLTVT.

The sample holds many counts of this clonotype. The J gene is TRBJ2-4, the V gene TRBV5-1, with TRBD1 as a possible D gene (6 bases). This CDR3 has 13 amino acids. Germline V gene sequence: CDR1 SGHRS, CDR2 YFSETQ. The ends were cut back, 0 bases at V and 5 bases at J, with 6 bases in the middle. The CDR3 spells CASSLAGENIQYF. Written as DNA, the CDR3 is TGCGCCAGCAGCTTGGCAGGGGAAAACATTCAGTACTTC.

This rearrangement joins TRBV7-6 to TRBJ2-7; 7 bases fit TRBD1. CDR1 SGHVS and CDR2 FNYEAQ come from the germline V gene. J was trimmed by 7 bases and V by 5 bases; bases with no gene match: 8. This CDR3 contains 13 residues. CDR3 residues: CASSPQTGHEQYF. In DNA, the CDR3 is TGTGCCAGCAGCCCCCAGACAGGGCATGAGCAGTACTTC.

This clonotype has ten or more counts. The J gene is TRBJ2-3, the V gene TRBV20-1; D gene unclear. Per the germline V gene, CDR1 is DFQATT and CDR2 is SNEGSKA (reference sequence). The CDR3 length is 18 residues. V lost 4 bases and J 1 base, leaving 24 bases between the germline ends. For the CDR3, the DNA is TGCAGTGCTACTCCTATCTTAGGATCGGGCGCTCGCACAGATACGCAGTATTTT. Protein: CSATPILGSGARTDTQYF.

The sample holds a few counts of this clonotype. This chain connects TRBV27 to TRBJ2-2; 8 bases are a match to TRBD2. Germline V lookup: CDR1 MNHEY, CDR2 SMNVEV (reference sequence). The CDR3 is 14 amino acids. Losses at the gene ends were 8 bases for V and 3 bases for J; bases not matched to a gene: 5. The CDR3 loop reads CASSGGSYTGELFF. CDR3 coding DNA: TGTGCCAGCTCGGGGGGGAGCTACACCGGGGAGCTGTTTTTT.

This clonotype was recorded many times. J is TRBJ2-7 and V is TRBV24-1; D gene unclear. The CDR3 spans 13 residues. Germline values: CDR1 KGHDR, CDR2 SFDVKD. The germline V and J ends were trimmed by 3 bases and 5 bases, with 10 bases remaining between them. The CDR3 region has the DNA TGTGCCACCAGTGATCCCCCCTCGGACGAGCAGTACTTC. This gives the protein CATSDPPSDEQYF.

Concerning this clonotype: A much more abundant neighbour one base away suggests this may be a read error. The chain uses TRBV29-1 and TRBJ2-3, with D hard to call. This CDR3 is 12 amino acids long. Per the germline V gene, CDR1 is SQVTM and CDR2 is ANQGSEA. V was cut by 1 base and J by 4 bases, with 6 bases left in between. Written as DNA, the CDR3 is TGCAGCGTTGAAGGACGTCCAGATACGCAGTATTTT. Translated, it gives CSVEGRPDTQYF.

This clonotype has a handful of counts. This rearrangement joins TRBV5-5 to TRBJ2-3, with D possibly being TRBD1 (5 bases). The length of the CDR3 is 15 residues. In germline, CDR1 is SGHKS, CDR2 YYEKEE (reference sequence). V was clipped by 4 bases and J by 2 bases, with 14 bases between them. The CDR3 sequence: CASSRRTGTTDTQYF. The CDR3, as DNA: TGTGCCAGCAGCCGACGAACAGGAACCACAGATACGCAGTATTTT.

In its sample, this clonotype was seen a few times. V and J are TRBV5-1 and TRBJ2-1; 8 bases map to TRBD2. The CDR3 consists of 15 residues. Germline CDR1 is SGHRS and CDR2 is YFSETQ. J was trimmed by 0 bases and V by 5 bases; bases with no gene match: 4. CDR3 residues: CASSGGGSSYNEQFF. Here the CDR3 DNA reads TGCGCCAGCAGTGGCGGGGGGAGCTCCTACAATGAGCAGTTCTTC.

The sample holds a few counts of this clonotype. The CDR3 DNA follows: TGCGCCAGCAGCTTGGGTCTTGCGGGACTTTCGGACGAGCAGTACTTC. Protein sequence: CASSLGLAGLSDEQYF. The V gene is TRBV5-1, the J gene TRBJ2-7; perhaps TRBD2 as D (6 bases). Trimming took 0 bases from V and 5 from J, leaving 18 bases between them. Germline CDR1 is SGHRS and CDR2 is YFSETQ. The CDR3 has 16 residues.

V and J are TRBV6-1 and TRBJ1-2; no firm D call. The CDR3 is 13 residues long. Germline CDR1 is MNHNS and CDR2 is SASEGT. Trimming pared 7 bases from V and 8 bases from J, leaving 17 bases between. Written as DNA, the CDR3 is TGTGCCAGCACCCTACGGGGTGATGAAGGCTACACCTTC. This translates into CASTLRGDEGYTF.

The V and J genes are TRBV5-5 and TRBJ2-5; unclear D gene. V lost 2 bases, J lost 5 bases, and 7 bases lay in between. The length of the CDR3 is 12 residues. Germline lookup yields CDR1 SGHKS and CDR2 YYEKEE (reference sequence). The CDR3 spells CASSFFGETQYF. The CDR3 region has the DNA TGTGCCAGCAGCTTCTTTGGTGAGACCCAGTACTTC.

This chain connects TRBV28 to TRBJ2-5, with 9 bases identical to TRBD1. The CDR3 consists of 16 residues. V lost 6 bases to trimming and J lost 0 bases; unmatched junction nucleotides: 8. Looked up from germline, CDR1 is MDHEN and CDR2 is SYDVKM. The CDR3: CASRSQGASYQETQYF. For the CDR3, the DNA is TGTGCCAGCAGGTCACAGGGGGCTTCGTACCAAGAGACCCAGTACTTC. Using reference TRBV28 and TRBJ2-5 for the parts outside the CDR3, the full variable domain is DVKVTQSSRYLVKRTGEKVFLECVQDMDHENMFWYRQDPGLGLRLIYFSYDVKMKEKGDIPEGYSVSREKKERFSLILESASTNQTSMYLCASRSQGASYQETQYFGPGTRLLVL.

The J gene is TRBJ2-7, the V gene TRBV6-1; D is unclear. This CDR3 has 15 residues. Per the germline V gene, CDR1 is MNHNS and CDR2 is SASEGT. V lost 6 bases and J lost 2, with 17 bases in between. The CDR3 nucleotides are TGTGCCAGCAGGACTCGGAGCACGGCTCCCTACGAGCAGTACTTC. This encodes CASRTRSTAPYEQYF.

In its sample, this clonotype was seen a few times. The chain couples TRBV7-6 to TRBJ2-1, with 7 positions matching TRBD1. The junction had 5 bases not matched to a gene; V was cut back by 3 bases and J by 9 bases. Germline values: CDR1 SGHVS, CDR2 FNYEAQ. This CDR3 contains 13 residues. The CDR3: CASSLTGSSEQFF. The CDR3 DNA sequence: TGTGCCAGCAGCTTGACAGGGTCGAGTGAGCAGTTCTTC.

This clonotype was seen more than once but under ten times. This rearrangement joins TRBV20-1 to TRBJ2-7; TRBD2 matches 8 bases. The CDR3 spans 14 residues. After removal of 0 bases from V and 4 bases from J, the junction contained 5 bases not matched to a gene. CDR1 DFQATT and CDR2 SNEGSKA come from the germline V gene (reference sequence). The CDR3 nucleotides are TGCAGTGCTAGAGATCGGGGGGGGCGATACGAGCAGTACTTC. It yields the protein CSARDRGGRYEQYF.

Points on this clonotype: Possible read error: a much larger clone is one base away. The V gene is TRBV4-3, the J gene TRBJ2-7; TRBD2 matches at 7 bases. Germline CDR1 reads LGHNA; CDR2 reads YSLEER. This CDR3 region has 15 residues. In nucleotides, the CDR3 is TGCGACAGCAGCCTAGCGGCTAGCCCTTCTTACGAGCAGTACTTC. Translating gives CDSSLAASPSYEQYF.

The chain has TRBV28 and TRBJ2-7, with 9 bases that match TRBD2. The V segment lost 3 bases and the J segment 5 bases; nucleotides outside the gene matches: 8. CDR1 and CDR2 (germline): MDHEN, SYDVKM. There are 15 residues in the CDR3. This CDR3 reads CASSFYAGGRHEQYF. The CDR3 DNA is TGTGCCAGCAGTTTCTATGCGGGAGGGCGACACGAGCAGTACTTC.